This T cell receptor (beta chain) was recovered during a study of T-cell memory formation after mild COVID-19. Findings and limits, study-wide: The study detected some responding clones in pre-infection memory, suggesting cross-reactive memory joined.

5'RACE with constant-segment primers yielded barcoded, UMI-tagged TCR alpha and TCR beta cDNA libraries. TCRdb re-derived calls from the 5' RACE reads in MiXCR, one entry per CDR3 protein. The sample contains more than 350,000 distinct CDR3 sequences, under 25% of which appear only once. The V and J ends lost 1 base and 6 bases respectively, with 13 bases between them. The germline V gene has CDR1 KGHSY and CDR2 FQNENV. This CDR3 has 15 amino acids. Turning to this clonotype: Its antigen is currently unknown.

The sequencing input was PBMCs or a T cell subset sorted from them (not recorded which). The rearrangement uses TRBV16 and TRBJ2-1; perhaps TRBD2 as D (5 bases). This clonotype was obtained from an adult woman who had mild COVID-19 (a few samples of this study predate the infection). Cell type and time point are not known. CDR3 loop: CASSQLRTAGNEQFF. The CDR3, as DNA: TGTGCCAGCAGCCAATTGAGGACTGCGGGCAATGAGCAGTTCTTC.